This TCR beta chain appears in the sequencing data of a study of Ad26.COV2.S vaccination and SARS-CoV-2 variants. Study-level findings and limits: Substantial breadth in spike-specific CD8+ and CD4+ T cell responses was reportedly seen after vaccination.

Method: immunoSEQ multiplex PCR; TCRdb's copy keeps in-frame clones and lacks some. The sample consists of about 480,000 clones, approximately 90% of them appearing once. Trimming pared 2 bases from V and 4 bases from J, leaving 5 bases between. The CDR3 is 13 residues long. Treatment specified: about 20 received Ad26.COV2.S at low or high dose, single or two shots; 5 received placebo; per-sample allocation not given. The samples date from day 63 after the first vaccine or placebo injection. Ad26 vector vaccine expressed Wuhan-strain SARS-CoV-2 spike. Details on this clone: Its specificity is not known. Other nucleotide sequences in the sample specify the same CDR3.

Sequenced here: peripheral blood, sampled in a trial of Ad26.COV2.S vaccine versus placebo. The rearrangement joins TRBV12-3 or TRBV12-4 to TRBJ2-2, with D unresolved. This TCR derives from a person aged 18-65 years who received the Ad26.COV2.S COVID-19 vaccine or a placebo. CDR3 sequence: CASSLRGTGELFF. CDR3 nucleotides: TGTGCCAGCAGTTTACGTGGCACCGGGGAGCTGTTTTTT.